This T cell receptor beta chain was sequenced during a study of OX40 agonist ivuxolimab in advanced cancers. In terms of the full investigation: Ivuxolimab, which targeted the costimulatory receptor OX40 (CD134), was an agonistic, fully human IgG2 monoclonal antibody. Intravenous ivuxolimab was administered to patients every 2 weeks at six dose levels: 0.01, 0.1, 0.3, 1.5, 3 and 10 mg/kg. Among the roughly 52 dose-escalation patients, around 20 had hepatocellular carcinoma, roughly 15 melanoma, 9 renal cell carcinoma and 9 head and neck cancer. A male proportion of around 83% and a mean age of 60 years, ranging from about 20 to 85, were recorded for the dose-escalation cohort. Prior anti-PD-1, anti-PD-L1 or anti-CTLA-4 therapy was permitted, and approximately 42% of dose-escalation patients had received checkpoint inhibitors. Three dose-escalation patients achieved partial responses, one with hepatocellular carcinoma and two with cutaneous melanoma. The purpose of peripheral TCRbeta sequencing was to test whether ivuxolimab changed TCR sequence diversity and led to clonal T-cell expansion. The paper covers the monotherapy dose-escalation part of the phase I ivuxolimab trial, which included N ≈ 50 patients. The paper's findings and limits, for the study overall: The antigen specificity of the peripheral T cells that underwent clonal expansion was not determined. In partial responders in the 0.1-3.0 mg/kg groups, normalized peripheral clonal expansion was found to be among the lowest, especially among CD8+ T cells. After ivuxolimab, more expanded clones were found on average in CD8+ T cells than in CD4+ T cells. Low levels of normalized T-cell clonal expansion were also seen in some patients who did not respond. At doses of 0.1 to 3.0 mg/kg, clonal expansion of both CD4+ and CD8+ T cells in blood was seen between baseline and week 6.

To sequence the TCRbeta CDR3 region, genomic DNA was isolated from the sorted cells. The immunoSEQ Assay was used to sequence the TCRbeta CDR3 regions. TCRdb's version of the immuneACCESS table is confined to in-frame rearrangements and falls short of the full clone set. An unresolved V gene accounts for under half of the shortfall where checked; the remainder is of unknown origin. The sample table shows tens of thousands of clones, and about four fifths are seen once. Around 5% of the sample goes to the ten largest clones. V gives up 4 bases and J gives up 10 bases, and the segment between their germline ends measures 13 bases. The germline V gene provides CDR1 MNHEY and CDR2 SVGAGI. Inclusive of the bounding cysteine and phenylalanine, the CDR3 is 13 residues long. The entry retains the CDR3 DNA only, 39 bases that are in frame from base 1. The trial excluded patients who had a history of autoimmune disease or were on systemic immunosuppression. Peripheral blood for TCR sequencing was collected from all dose cohorts at baseline, on cycle 4 day 1, and on cycle 7 day 1. Samples were obtained from an open-label, multicenter, first-in-human phase I dose-escalation trial of ivuxolimab. Adults with locally advanced or metastatic melanoma, renal cell carcinoma, hepatocellular carcinoma or head and neck squamous cell carcinoma were enrolled in the trial. Before TCR sequencing, CD4+ T cells and CD8+ T cells from peripheral blood were sorted into separate populations.

In the case of this clone: It lacks a known antigen. No quality values exist for individual bases; no much larger clone is one base distant.

This TCR derives from an adult with an advanced solid tumor such as melanoma, head and neck, liver or kidney cancer. This material consisted of CD4+ or CD8+ T cells sorted from blood, taken in a trial of the OX40 agonist ivuxolimab. This chain is built from TRBV6-5 and TRBJ1-4, and perhaps TRBD1 as D gene, on 5 matching bases. The DNA is TGTGCCAGCAGTTCTCCAGGGCATGGAAAACTGTTTTTT. Its amino acids are CASSSPGHGKLFF.